Included here is one T cell receptor beta chain sequence, with context. Its specificity is unknown. Generated by immunoSEQ multiplex PCR, the TCRdb table keeps only in-frame clones and is missing some. The sample lists 50,000 or so clones; roughly 94% were seen once. This record belongs to a study of cytomegalovirus exposure and HLA in healthy donors. Study observations and caveats: The investigators catalogued 150 or so TCR beta chains as cytomegalovirus-associated.

Germline CDR1 is MGHRA and CDR2 is YSYEKL. This CDR3 region has 18 residues. Trimming cost V 5 bases and J 4 bases; bases outside gene matches: 15. This TCR was sampled from a man younger than 35 in good health and CMV-seronegative. This chain links TRBV4-1 with TRBJ2-1; TRBD1 agrees at 9 bases. The source material was PBMCs. CDR3 coding DNA: TGCGCCAGCAGCGACACAATTCACCGGGACAGGGTATACAATGAGCAGTTCTTC. Its translation is CASSDTIHRDRVYNEQFF.